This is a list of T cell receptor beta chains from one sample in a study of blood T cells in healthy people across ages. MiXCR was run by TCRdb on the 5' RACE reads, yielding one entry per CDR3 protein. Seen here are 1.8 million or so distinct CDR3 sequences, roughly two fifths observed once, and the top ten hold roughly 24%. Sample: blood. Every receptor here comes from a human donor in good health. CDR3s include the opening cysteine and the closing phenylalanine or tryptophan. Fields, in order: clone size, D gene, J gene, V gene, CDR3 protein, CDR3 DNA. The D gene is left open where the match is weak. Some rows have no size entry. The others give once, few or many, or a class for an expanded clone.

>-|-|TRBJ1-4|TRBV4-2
CASSPAEGGEKLFF
TGTGCCAGCAGCCCCGCGGAGGGGGGGGAAAAACTGTTTTTT
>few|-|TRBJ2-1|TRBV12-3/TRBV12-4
CASSFAGALSYNEQFF
TGTGCCAGCAGTTTCGCTGGGGCTCTCTCCTACAATGAGCAGTTCTTC
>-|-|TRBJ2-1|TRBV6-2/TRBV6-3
CASSYSIGGVRSEQFF
TGTGCCAGCAGTTACTCGATAGGTGGAGTACGGAGTGAGCAGTTCTTC
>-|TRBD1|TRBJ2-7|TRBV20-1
CSARDPGQGAHEQYF
TGCAGTGCTAGAGACCCGGGACAGGGGGCCCACGAGCAGTACTTC
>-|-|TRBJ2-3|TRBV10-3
CAISEFRTESTDTQYF
TGTGCCATCAGTGAGTTCCGGACGGAGAGCACAGATACGCAGTATTTT
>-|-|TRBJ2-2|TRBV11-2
CASSPQRGGELFF
TGTGCCAGCAGCCCTCAAAGGGGCGGGGAGCTGTTTTTT
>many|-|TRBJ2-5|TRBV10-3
CAISEGSQTQYF
TGTGCCATCAGTGAGGGCAGTCAGACCCAGTACTTC
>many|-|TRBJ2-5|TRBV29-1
CTIGLTVGETQYF
TGCACCATAGGCCTTACGGTTGGGGAGACCCAGTACTTC
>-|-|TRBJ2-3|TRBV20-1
CSARVVGRDTQYF
TGCAGTGCTAGAGTAGTGGGGAGAGATACGCAGTATTTT
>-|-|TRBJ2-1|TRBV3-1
CASRNEQFF
TGTGCCAGCAGGAATGAGCAGTTCTTC
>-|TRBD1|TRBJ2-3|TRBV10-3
CAISDRDRGSDTQYF
TGTGCCATCAGTGACCGGGACAGGGGATCGGATACGCAGTATTTT
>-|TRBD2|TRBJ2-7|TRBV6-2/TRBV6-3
CASRRLAGGPFQYF
TGTGCCAGCAGACGACTAGCGGGGGGCCCGTTCCAGTACTTC